This section outlines one T cell receptor beta chain sequence together with its context. An amount of RNA that ranged from roughly 0.5 to 1 ug was reverse transcribed with random hexamers. MiXCR was run by TCRdb on the immunoSEQ multiplex PCR reads, yielding one entry per CDR3 protein. The sample has nearly 200,000 distinct CDR3 sequences; about 95% are singletons. The sample comes from a study of CD8 T cells in Susac syndrome. This CDR3 comprises 14 residues. Trimming removed 4 bases from V and 5 bases from J; junction bases left unmatched: 3. Germline V gives CDR1 SGHDT, CDR2 YYEEEE. The sample comprised CD4+ T cells from PBMCs. The clonotype comes from a human donor with multiple sclerosis. The chain employs TRBV5-6 and TRBJ2-1, with 10 positions matching TRBD2. The CDR3 protein is CASSGAGGNNEQFF. The DNA of the CDR3 is TGTGCCAGCAGCGGAGCGGGAGGGAACAATGAGCAGTTCTTC.